The clone carrying this T cell receptor beta chain has at least ten counts. Its antigen remains unknown. Amplification of the TCR beta CDR3 regions used RNA transcripts (as template). HTBI primers served in a first-round RT-PCR, which a second-round multiplex PCR followed. Each CDR3 protein is one row after TCRdb ran MiXCR on the multiplex PCR reads. The sample carries almost 400,000 distinct CDR3 sequences, 15% to 20% recorded once. The CDR3 is made up of 12 amino acids. Germline CDR1 and CDR2: DFQATT and SNEGSKA (reference sequence). V lost 3 bases and J lost 3; bases outside the gene matches: 2. The sample comes from a study of Graves' ophthalmopathy and Graves' hyperthyroidism. General study points: Also, most clonotypes expanded in the thyroid above 0.001 frequency appeared in blood.

The sequence derives from a woman between 18 and 30 years old with Graves' ophthalmopathy. V is TRBV20-1 and J is TRBJ2-7; 7 bases map to TRBD2. Sequencing was done on a sample of peripheral blood. In DNA form, the CDR3 reads TGCAGTGCTAGGGGGGGGGTCTACGAGCAGTACTTC. Translated, it gives CSARGGVYEQYF.